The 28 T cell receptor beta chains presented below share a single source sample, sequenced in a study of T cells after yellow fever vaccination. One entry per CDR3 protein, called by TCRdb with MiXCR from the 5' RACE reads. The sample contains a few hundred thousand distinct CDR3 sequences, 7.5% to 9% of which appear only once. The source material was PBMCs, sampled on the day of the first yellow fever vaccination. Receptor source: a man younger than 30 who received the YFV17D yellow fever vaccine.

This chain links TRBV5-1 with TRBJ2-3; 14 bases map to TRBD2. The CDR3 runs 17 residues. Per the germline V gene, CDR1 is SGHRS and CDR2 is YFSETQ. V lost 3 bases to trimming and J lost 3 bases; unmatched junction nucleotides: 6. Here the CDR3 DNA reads TGCGCCAGCAGCTCGGGACTAGCGGGGGCCACAACAGATACGCAGTATTTT. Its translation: CASSSGLAGATTDTQYF.

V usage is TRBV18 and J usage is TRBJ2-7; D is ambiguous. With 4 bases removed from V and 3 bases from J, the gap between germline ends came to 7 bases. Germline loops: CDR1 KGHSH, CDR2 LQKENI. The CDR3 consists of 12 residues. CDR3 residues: CASSLYNYEQYV. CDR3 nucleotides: TGTGCCAGCTCACTTTATAACTACGAGCAGTACGTC.

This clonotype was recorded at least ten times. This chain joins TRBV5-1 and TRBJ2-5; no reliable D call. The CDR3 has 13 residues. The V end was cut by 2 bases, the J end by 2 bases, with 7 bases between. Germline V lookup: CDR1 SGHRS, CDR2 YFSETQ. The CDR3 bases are TGCGCCAGCAGCTTTTCTCCTCAAGAGACCCAGTACTTC. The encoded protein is CASSFSPQETQYF. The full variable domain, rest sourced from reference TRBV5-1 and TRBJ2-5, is KAGVTQTPRYLIKTRGQQVTLSCSPISGHRSVSWYQQTPGQGLQFLFEYFSETQRNKGNFPGRFSGRQFSNSRSEMNVSTLELGDSALYLCASSFSPQETQYFGPGTRLLVL.

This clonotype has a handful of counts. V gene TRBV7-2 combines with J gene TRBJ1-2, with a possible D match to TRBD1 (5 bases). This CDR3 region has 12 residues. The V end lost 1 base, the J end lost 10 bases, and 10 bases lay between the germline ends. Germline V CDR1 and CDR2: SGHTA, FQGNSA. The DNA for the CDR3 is TGTGCCAGCAGCTTAGACCAGGGTGCCTACACCTTC. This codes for CASSLDQGAYTF.

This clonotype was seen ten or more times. This CDR3 reads CASSLLAGMVADTQYF. The CDR3, as DNA: TGTGCCAGCAGTTTACTAGCGGGAATGGTAGCAGATACGCAGTATTTT. The chain links TRBV28 to TRBJ2-3; 9 bases fit TRBD2. Germline trimming cut 2 bases from V and 4 bases from J; bases unmatched to any gene: 7. CDR1 and CDR2 from the germline V gene are MDHEN and SYDVKM. This CDR3 spans 16 amino acids.

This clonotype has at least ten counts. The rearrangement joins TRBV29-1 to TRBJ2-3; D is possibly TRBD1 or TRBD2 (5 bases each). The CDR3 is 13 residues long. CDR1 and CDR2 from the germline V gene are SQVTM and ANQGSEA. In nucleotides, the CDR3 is TGCAGTTTCACGGGGCCACAGTTTGATACGCAGTATTTT. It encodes CSFTGPQFDTQYF.

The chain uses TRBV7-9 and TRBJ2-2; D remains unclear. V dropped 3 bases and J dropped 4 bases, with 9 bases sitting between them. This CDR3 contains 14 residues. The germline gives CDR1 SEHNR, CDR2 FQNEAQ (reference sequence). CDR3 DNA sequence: TGTGCCAGCAGCTTTTTATACCCCACCGGGGAGCTGTTTTTT. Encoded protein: CASSFLYPTGELFF.

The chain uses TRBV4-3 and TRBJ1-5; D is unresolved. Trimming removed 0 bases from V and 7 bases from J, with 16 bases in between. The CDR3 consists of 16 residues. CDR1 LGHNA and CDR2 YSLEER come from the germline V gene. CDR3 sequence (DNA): TGCGCCAGCAGCCAAGATAGGAAGGTCGCGGGACAGCCCCAGCATTTT. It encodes CASSQDRKVAGQPQHF.

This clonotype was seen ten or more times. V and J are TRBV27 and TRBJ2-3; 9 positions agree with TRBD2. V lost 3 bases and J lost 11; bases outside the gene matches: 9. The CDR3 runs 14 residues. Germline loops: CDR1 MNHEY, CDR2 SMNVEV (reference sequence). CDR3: CASSFAASGEKQYF. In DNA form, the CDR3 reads TGTGCCAGCAGTTTTGCGGCTAGCGGGGAGAAGCAGTATTTT.

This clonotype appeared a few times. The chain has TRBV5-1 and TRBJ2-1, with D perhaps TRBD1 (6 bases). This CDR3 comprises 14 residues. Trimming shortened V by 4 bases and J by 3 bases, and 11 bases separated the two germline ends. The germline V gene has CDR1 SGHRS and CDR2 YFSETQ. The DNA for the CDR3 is TGCGCCAGCAGCACGGACAGCTACTACAATGAGCAGTTCTTC. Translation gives CASSTDSYYNEQFF.

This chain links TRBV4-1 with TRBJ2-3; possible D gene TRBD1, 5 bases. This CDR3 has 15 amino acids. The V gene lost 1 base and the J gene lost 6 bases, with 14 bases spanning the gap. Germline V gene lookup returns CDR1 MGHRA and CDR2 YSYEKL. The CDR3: CASSQAGQGPDTQYF. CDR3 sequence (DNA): TGCGCCAGCAGCCAAGCCGGGCAGGGTCCCGATACGCAGTATTTT.

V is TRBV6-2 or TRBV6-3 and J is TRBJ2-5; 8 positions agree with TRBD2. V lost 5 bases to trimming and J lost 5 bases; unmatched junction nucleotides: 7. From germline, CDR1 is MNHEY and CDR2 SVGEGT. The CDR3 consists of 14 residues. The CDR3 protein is CASSRGGSEETQYF. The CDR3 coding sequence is TGTGCCAGCAGTCGCGGGGGGTCGGAGGAGACCCAGTACTTC.

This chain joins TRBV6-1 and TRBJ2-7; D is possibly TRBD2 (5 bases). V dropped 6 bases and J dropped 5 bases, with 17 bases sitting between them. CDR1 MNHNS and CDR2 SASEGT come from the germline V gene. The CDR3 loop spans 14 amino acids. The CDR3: CASSLLGVLDEQYV. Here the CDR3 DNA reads TGTGCCAGCAGCCTTCTCGGGGTTCTGGACGAGCAGTACGTC.

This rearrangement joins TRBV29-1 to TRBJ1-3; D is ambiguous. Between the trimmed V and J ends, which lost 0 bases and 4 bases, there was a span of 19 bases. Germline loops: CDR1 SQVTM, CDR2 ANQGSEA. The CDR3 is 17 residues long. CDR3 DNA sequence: TGCAGCGTTGAAGATTCTGGGTTTGAGGGCTCGGGAAACACCATATATTTT. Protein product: CSVEDSGFEGSGNTIYF.

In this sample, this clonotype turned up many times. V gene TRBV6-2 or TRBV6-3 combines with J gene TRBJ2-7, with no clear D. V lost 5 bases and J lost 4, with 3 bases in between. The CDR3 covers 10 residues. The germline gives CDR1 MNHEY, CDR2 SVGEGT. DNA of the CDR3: TGTGCCAGCAGTCATTACGAGCAGTACGTC. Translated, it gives CASSHYEQYV.

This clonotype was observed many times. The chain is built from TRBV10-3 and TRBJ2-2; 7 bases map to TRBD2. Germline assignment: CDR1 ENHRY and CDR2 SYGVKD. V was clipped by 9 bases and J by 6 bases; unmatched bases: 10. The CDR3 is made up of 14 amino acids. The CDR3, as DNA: TGTGCCATAGAAAGGACCGGGGGGTCCGGGGAGCTGTTTTTT. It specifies CAIERTGGSGELFF.

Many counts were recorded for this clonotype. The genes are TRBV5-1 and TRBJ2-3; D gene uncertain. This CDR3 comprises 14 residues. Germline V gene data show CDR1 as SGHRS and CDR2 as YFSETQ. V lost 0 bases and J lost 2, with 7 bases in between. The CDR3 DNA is TGCGCCAGCAGCTTGGATGGGGTCACAGATACGCAGTATTTT. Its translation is CASSLDGVTDTQYF.

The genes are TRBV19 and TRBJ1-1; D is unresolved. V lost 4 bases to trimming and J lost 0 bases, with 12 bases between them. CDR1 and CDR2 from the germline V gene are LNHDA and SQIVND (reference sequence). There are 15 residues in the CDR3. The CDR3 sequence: CASSTRPGVNTEAFF. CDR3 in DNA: TGTGCCAGTAGTACGCGACCCGGGGTGAACACTGAAGCTTTCTTT. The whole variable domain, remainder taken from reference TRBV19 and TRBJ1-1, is DGGITQSPKYLFRKEGQNVTLSCEQNLNHDAMYWYRQDPGQGLRLIYYSQIVNDFQKGDIAEGYSVSREKKESFPLTVTSAQKNPTAFYLCASSTRPGVNTEAFFGQGTRLTVV.

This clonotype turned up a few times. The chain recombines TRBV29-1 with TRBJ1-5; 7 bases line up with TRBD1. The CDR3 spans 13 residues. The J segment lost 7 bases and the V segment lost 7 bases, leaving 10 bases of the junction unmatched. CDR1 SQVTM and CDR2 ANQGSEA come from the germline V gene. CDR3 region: CSAGDSPRQPQHF. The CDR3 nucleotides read TGCAGCGCCGGGGACAGCCCCAGGCAGCCCCAGCATTTT.

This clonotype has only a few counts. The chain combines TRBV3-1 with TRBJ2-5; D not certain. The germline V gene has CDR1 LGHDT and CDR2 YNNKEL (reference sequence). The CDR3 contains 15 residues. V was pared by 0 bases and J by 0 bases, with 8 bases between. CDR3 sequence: CASSQDWAYQETQYF. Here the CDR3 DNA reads TGTGCCAGCAGCCAAGACTGGGCGTACCAAGAGACCCAGTACTTC.

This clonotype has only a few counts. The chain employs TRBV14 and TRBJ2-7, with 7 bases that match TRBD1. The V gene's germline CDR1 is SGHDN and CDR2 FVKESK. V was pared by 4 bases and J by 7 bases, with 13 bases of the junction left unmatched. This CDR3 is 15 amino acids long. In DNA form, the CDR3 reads TGTGCCAGCAGCCGGAAAACGGGACAGCCCTTAGAGCAGTACGTC. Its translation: CASSRKTGQPLEQYV.

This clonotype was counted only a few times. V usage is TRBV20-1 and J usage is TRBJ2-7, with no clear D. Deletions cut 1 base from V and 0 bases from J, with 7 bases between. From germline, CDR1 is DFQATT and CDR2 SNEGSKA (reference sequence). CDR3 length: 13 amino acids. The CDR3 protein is CSARGDHSYEQYV. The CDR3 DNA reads TGCAGTGCTAGAGGCGATCACTCCTACGAGCAGTACGTC.

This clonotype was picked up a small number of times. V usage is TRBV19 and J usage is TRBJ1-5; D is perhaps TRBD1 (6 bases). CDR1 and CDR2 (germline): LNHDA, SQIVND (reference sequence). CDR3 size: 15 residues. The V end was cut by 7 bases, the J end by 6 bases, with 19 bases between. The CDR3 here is CASTPKTGYLQPQHF. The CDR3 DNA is TGTGCCAGTACCCCCAAAACAGGGTACCTTCAGCCCCAGCATTTT.

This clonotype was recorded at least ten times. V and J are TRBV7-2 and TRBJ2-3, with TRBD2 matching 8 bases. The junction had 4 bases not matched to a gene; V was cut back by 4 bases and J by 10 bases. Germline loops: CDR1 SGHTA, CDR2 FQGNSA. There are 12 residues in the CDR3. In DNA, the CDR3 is TGTGCCAGCAGCTCAGGACTAGCTGCGCAGTATTTT. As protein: CASSSGLAAQYF.

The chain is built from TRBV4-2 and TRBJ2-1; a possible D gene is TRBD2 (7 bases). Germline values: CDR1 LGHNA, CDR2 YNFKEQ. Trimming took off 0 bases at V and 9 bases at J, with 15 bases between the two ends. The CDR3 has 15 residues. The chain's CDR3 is CASSQDEGGHGEQFF. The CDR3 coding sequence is TGTGCCAGCAGCCAAGATGAGGGGGGGCATGGTGAGCAGTTCTTC.

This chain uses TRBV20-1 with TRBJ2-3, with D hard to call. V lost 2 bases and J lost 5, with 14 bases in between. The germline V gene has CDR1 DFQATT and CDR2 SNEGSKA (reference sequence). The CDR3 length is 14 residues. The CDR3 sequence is CSARLSMAGDTQYF. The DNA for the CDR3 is TGCAGTGCTAGATTATCTATGGCAGGAGATACGCAGTATTTT.

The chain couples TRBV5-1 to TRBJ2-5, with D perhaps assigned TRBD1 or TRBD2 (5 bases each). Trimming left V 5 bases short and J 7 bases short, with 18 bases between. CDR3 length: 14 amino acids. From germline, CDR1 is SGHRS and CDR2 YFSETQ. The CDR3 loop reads CASSPGTERGTQYF. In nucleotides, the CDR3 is TGCGCCAGCAGTCCCGGGACGGAGAGGGGGACCCAGTACTTC.

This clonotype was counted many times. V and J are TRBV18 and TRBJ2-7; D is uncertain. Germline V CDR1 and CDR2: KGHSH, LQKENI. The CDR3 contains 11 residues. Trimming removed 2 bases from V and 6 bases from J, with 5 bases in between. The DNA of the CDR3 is TGTGCCAGCTCACCAGGGTTCGAGCAGTACGTC. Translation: CASSPGFEQYV.